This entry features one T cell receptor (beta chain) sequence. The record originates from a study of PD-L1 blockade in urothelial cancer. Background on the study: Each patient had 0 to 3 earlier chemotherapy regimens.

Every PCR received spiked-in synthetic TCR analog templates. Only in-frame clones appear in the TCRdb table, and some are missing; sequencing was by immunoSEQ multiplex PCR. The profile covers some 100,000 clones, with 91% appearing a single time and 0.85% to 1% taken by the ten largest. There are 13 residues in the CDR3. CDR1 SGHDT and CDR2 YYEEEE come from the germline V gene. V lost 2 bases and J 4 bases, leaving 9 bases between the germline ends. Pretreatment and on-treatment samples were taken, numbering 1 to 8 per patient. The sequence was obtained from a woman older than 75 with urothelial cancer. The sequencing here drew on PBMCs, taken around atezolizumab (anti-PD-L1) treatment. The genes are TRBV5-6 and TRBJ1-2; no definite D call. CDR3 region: CASSFPDLYGYTF. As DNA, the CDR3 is TGTGCCAGCAGCTTTCCAGATCTCTATGGCTACACCTTC. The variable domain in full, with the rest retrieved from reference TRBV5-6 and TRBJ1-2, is DAGVTQSPTHLIKTRGQQVTLRCSPKSGHDTVSWYQQALGQGPQFIFQYYEEEERQRGNFPDRFSGHQFPNYSSELNVNALLLGDSALYLCASSFPDLYGYTFGSGTRLTVV.